This TCR beta chain emerged from a study of OX40 agonist ivuxolimab in advanced cancers. Looking at the study overall: The patients received ivuxolimab by intravenous route every 2 weeks at 0.01 to 10 mg/kg. Patients with prior anti-PD-1, anti-PD-L1 or anti-CTLA-4 therapy were eligible; 40% had some.

On this clone itself: Its antigen is not known.

Overall study results and limits: More expanded clones were found, on average, in CD8+ than in CD4+ T cells.

Looked up from germline, CDR1 is MNHNS and CDR2 is SASEGT. This CDR3 contains 14 residues. The V and J ends lost 4 bases and 4 bases respectively, with 14 bases between them. TCRdb's table, derived via immunoSEQ multiplex PCR, lists solely in-frame clones and lacks some. The data hold tens of thousands of clones, with 90% observed a single time. The TCR comes from an adult with an advanced solid tumor such as melanoma, head and neck, liver or kidney cancer. The J gene is TRBJ2-7, the V gene TRBV6-1; D might be TRBD1 or TRBD2, each matching 5 bases. The sequencing here drew on CD4+ or CD8+ T cells sorted from blood, taken in a trial of the OX40 agonist ivuxolimab. The CDR3 region has the DNA TGTGCCAGCAGTGCCGGGACCGCTATTTACGAGCAGTACTTC. Translated: CASSAGTAIYEQYF.